Sequencing of this T cell receptor beta chain was carried out in a study of control samples from healthy donors and cancer patients. This clone has a single count. V was shortened by 7 bases and J by 1 base, with 10 bases between the two germline ends. The CDR3 has 12 amino acids. The germline V gene encodes CDR1 SQVTM and CDR2 ANQGSEA. Here immunoSEQ multiplex PCR was the method, and the copy in TCRdb shows in-frame clones only, minus some. Of tens of thousands of clones listed, approximately 89% are singletons. This clonotype was obtained from a woman aged 40 to 50 with head and neck cancer. Material for sequencing was PBMCs. J is TRBJ1-1 and V is TRBV29-1, with TRBD1 as a possible D gene (6 bases). The CDR3: CSAWTANTEAFF. DNA of the CDR3: TGCAGCGCGTGGACAGCGAACACTGAAGCTTTCTTT.